A single sample is the source of the 11 T cell receptor beta chains below, sequenced in a study of OX40 agonist ivuxolimab in advanced cancers. TCRdb keeps only in-frame clones here, not all; method: immunoSEQ multiplex PCR. The sample comprises tens of thousands of clones, roughly 90% of which are singletons, and about 2.4% rests with the top ten. The sample in question was CD4+ or CD8+ T cells sorted from blood, obtained in a trial of the OX40 agonist ivuxolimab. Every receptor here comes from an adult with an advanced solid tumor such as melanoma, head and neck, liver or kidney cancer.

V gene TRBV11-3 combines with J gene TRBJ2-5; D tentatively reads TRBD1 or TRBD2 (5 bases each). CDR3 length equals 15 residues. Per germline, CDR1 SGHNT and CDR2 YENEEA. The germline V and J ends were trimmed by 6 bases and 1 base, with 15 bases remaining between them. The CDR3 coding sequence is TGTGCCAGCAGGGTCGGGGCAGGGCCCCAAGAGACCCAGTACTTC. It is translated as CASRVGAGPQETQYF.

This chain connects TRBV27 to TRBJ2-7; either TRBD1 or TRBD2 may fit D (5 bases each). Trimming left V 8 bases short and J 2 bases short, with 16 bases between. The CDR3 extends over 14 amino acids. Germline CDR1 and CDR2: MNHEY and SMNVEV (reference sequence). CDR3 in amino acids: CASWRQGPTYEQYF. CDR3 coding DNA: TGTGCCAGCTGGAGGCAGGGACCCACCTACGAGCAGTACTTC.

The chain has TRBV5-1 and TRBJ2-3; 12 positions agree with TRBD2. Germline V gene data show CDR1 as SGHRS and CDR2 as YFSETQ. V gave up 0 bases and J gave up 8 bases; unmatched junction bases: 1. CDR3 length equals 14 residues. The CDR3 DNA sequence: TGCGCCAGCAGCTTGGGACTAGCGGGGGCTACGCAGTATTTT. The encoded protein is CASSLGLAGATQYF.

This chain uses TRBV28 with TRBJ2-7; D is unclear. From germline, CDR1 is MDHEN and CDR2 SYDVKM. The CDR3 has 12 amino acids. Trimming removed 4 bases from V and 4 bases from J, with 8 bases in between. CDR3 nucleotide sequence: TGTGCCAGCAGTTACCGAGCTTACGAGCAGTACTTC. It is translated as CASSYRAYEQYF.

V usage is TRBV6-1 and J usage is TRBJ1-1, with no clear D. V dropped 7 bases and J dropped 5 bases, with 14 bases sitting between them. CDR3 size: 13 residues. Per germline, CDR1 MNHNS and CDR2 SASEGT. The CDR3, as DNA: TGTGCCAGCAAACCGGGGAAGTGGACTGAAGCTTTCTTT. It specifies CASKPGKWTEAFF.

V usage is TRBV19 and J usage is TRBJ2-1; possible D gene TRBD1, 6 bases. CDR1 is LNHDA, CDR2 SQIVND, per germline (reference sequence). The CDR3 spans 14 residues. Trimming removed 1 base at V and 7 bases at J, with 11 bases between. CDR3 sequence reads: CASSIGGGLNEQFF. The CDR3 coding sequence is TGTGCCAGTAGTATAGGAGGGGGTCTAAATGAGCAGTTCTTC.

This clone was seen only once. The chain is built from TRBV7-2 and TRBJ2-3, with D possibly being TRBD2 (6 bases). CDR1 is SGHTA and CDR2 is FQGNSA in the germline V gene. The CDR3 covers 12 residues. With 1 base removed from V and 11 bases from J, the gap between germline ends came to 10 bases. CDR3 bases: TGTGCCAGCAGCTTAGGCGCGGGGAAGCAGTATTTT. Protein sequence: CASSLGAGKQYF.

This chain uses TRBV6-1 with TRBJ1-1; 9 bases line up with TRBD1. V gave up 0 bases and J gave up 11 bases; unmatched junction bases: 16. CDR1 and CDR2 (germline): MNHNS, SASEGT. The CDR3 totals 17 residues. The CDR3 is CASSEALSGTGSLGAFF. The CDR3 DNA is TGTGCCAGCAGTGAAGCGCTATCCGGGACAGGGTCCTTAGGGGCTTTCTTT.

V gene TRBV11-3 combines with J gene TRBJ2-5, with no clear D. V gave up 4 bases and J gave up 6 bases, with 9 bases separating them. The CDR3 has 12 amino acids. Per germline, CDR1 SGHNT and CDR2 YENEEA. Here the CDR3 reads CASSSVLKTQYF. In DNA form, the CDR3 reads TGTGCCAGCAGCTCGGTTTTAAAGACCCAGTACTTC.

CDR3: CASSHLGLAGVFTDTQYF. The DNA of the CDR3 is TGTGCCAGCAGCCACCTAGGACTAGCGGGAGTTTTTACAGATACGCAGTATTTT. The J gene is TRBJ2-3, the V gene TRBV14; the match to TRBD2 covers 13 bases. The CDR3 has 18 amino acids. V dropped 3 bases and J dropped 3; count of bases not matched to a gene: 9. The germline V gene encodes CDR1 SGHDN and CDR2 FVKESK.

V is TRBV28 and J is TRBJ2-2; 9 bases are shared with TRBD2. The CDR3 runs 16 residues. The germline V gene has CDR1 MDHEN and CDR2 SYDVKM. J lost 5 bases, V lost 8 bases, and 12 bases had no gene match. DNA of the CDR3: TGTGCCAGCGGGCGGACTAGCGCGAGAAGTACCGGGGAGCTGTTTTTT. Translated, it gives CASGRTSARSTGELFF.